Listed here are 5 T cell receptor beta chains from one sample, sequenced in a study of blood T cell repertoires in COVID-19. Sequencing was performed with immunoSEQ multiplex PCR; in TCRdb, only in-frame clones are kept and a portion is missing. The repertoire holds some 270,000 clones, with roughly 82% as singletons. The sequenced sample consisted of peripheral blood. The receptors shown here come from a woman of 80 years or more with COVID-19, enrolled during active disease.

V and J are TRBV6-5 and TRBJ1-6; D might be TRBD1 (5 bases). V was shortened by 6 bases and J by 6 bases, with 6 bases between the two germline ends. The CDR3 consists of 12 residues. Germline values: CDR1 MNHEY, CDR2 SVGAGI. CDR3 sequence reads: CASRQANSPLHF. In DNA, the CDR3 is TGTGCCAGCAGACAGGCTAATTCACCCCTCCACTTT.

This rearrangement joins TRBV5-1 to TRBJ2-2, with 9 bases aligning to TRBD1. V trimming: 0 bases; J trimming: 3 bases; junction bases outside the gene matches: 3. The CDR3 loop spans 16 amino acids. Germline CDR1 SGHRS, CDR2 YFSETQ. Here the CDR3 DNA reads TGCGCCAGCAGCTTGGCGGGACAGGGTTACACCGGGGAGCTGTTTTTT. As protein: CASSLAGQGYTGELFF. Full variable domain (rest looked up from reference TRBV5-1 and TRBJ2-2): KAGVTQTPRYLIKTRGQQVTLSCSPISGHRSVSWYQQTPGQGLQFLFEYFSETQRNKGNFPGRFSGRQFSNSRSEMNVSTLELGDSALYLCASSLAGQGYTGELFFGEGSRLTVL.

The rearrangement links TRBV7-2 to TRBJ1-4, with D uncertain. The germline V gene has CDR1 SGHTA and CDR2 FQGNSA. The CDR3 spans 16 residues. V was pared by 4 bases and J by 0 bases, with 12 bases between. CDR3 sequence reads: CASSSDPSATNEKLFF. Here the CDR3 DNA reads TGTGCCAGCAGCTCTGACCCAAGCGCAACTAATGAAAAACTGTTTTTT.

The chain combines TRBV5-5 with TRBJ1-2, with D unclear. V was cut by 4 bases and J by 1 base, with 11 bases left in between. CDR3 length: 14 residues. Germline lookup yields CDR1 SGHKS and CDR2 YYEKEE (reference sequence). CDR3 bases: TGTGCCAGCAGCGCACCCCCCGGTAACTATGGCTACACCTTC. This sequence encodes CASSAPPGNYGYTF.

The V call is TRBV5-4, the J call TRBJ2-5; 7 bases are a match to TRBD2. The CDR3 has 17 residues. Trimming removed 4 bases from V and 1 base from J; junction bases left unmatched: 13. Germline CDR1 and CDR2: SGHNT and YYREEE (reference sequence). The CDR3 DNA sequence: TGTGCCAGCAGCCCGGGCCCCAGCGGGGTAACCCAAGAGACCCAGTACTTC. Its protein is CASSPGPSGVTQETQYF.